The present T cell receptor beta chain was sequenced within a study of T cell responses to AZD1222 COVID-19 vaccine. CDR1 and CDR2 from the germline V gene are SGHAT and FQNNGV. This CDR3 spans 12 amino acids. The V and J ends lost 5 bases and 6 bases respectively, with 5 bases between them. The table came from immunoSEQ multiplex PCR; TCRdb's copy has only in-frame clones and leaves some out. In the table there are some 150,000 clones, about 90% of which are singletons. This TCR came from an adult in good health. This sample comprised peripheral blood, obtained on day 0 of AZD1222 vaccination. The chain links TRBV11-2 to TRBJ1-6, with unresolved D. CDR3 loop: CASSPPNSPLHF. DNA for the CDR3: TGTGCCAGCAGCCCTCCTAATTCACCCCTCCACTTT.